The clone carrying this T cell receptor beta chain was counted ten times or more. Its antigen remains unknown. Each TCR beta library was made by quantitative 5'-RACE that incorporated molecular barcodes. Via MiXCR, TCRdb re-called the 5' RACE reads, giving one row per CDR3 protein. The table shows 290,000 or so distinct CDR3 sequences, with about a fifth occurring only once. This specimen comes from a study of CD8 T cells in ankylosing spondylitis. Study-wide results and limits: Typical of ankylosing spondylitis blood, it appeared, was a TCR beta motif of under 10 highly homologous variants.

Input material: blood, either unsorted or a sorted T cell fraction (not recorded which). This clonotype was obtained from a female donor with ankylosing spondylitis or in good health (not recorded which).

The DNA of the CDR3 is TGTGCCAGCAGTACGCAACAGGGGAGCCAGCCCCAGCATTTT. Amino acid sequence: CASSTQQGSQPQHF. This chain uses TRBV28 with TRBJ1-5; 7 bases match TRBD1. The CDR3 extends over 14 amino acids. After removal of 5 bases from V and 7 bases from J, the junction contained 8 bases not matched to a gene. Germline V lookup: CDR1 MDHEN, CDR2 SYDVKM.